This record concerns one T cell receptor (beta chain) sequence. What it binds is not known. The germline V and J ends were trimmed by 0 bases and 9 bases, with 15 bases remaining between them. Germline values: CDR1 SGHRS, CDR2 YFSETQ. The CDR3 has 14 residues. The data are from a study of shared clonotypes between healthy human individuals. Overall study findings and caveats: Richness estimates generally favored naive over memory subsets.

Assay used: immunoSEQ multiplex PCR; TCRdb lists only in-frame clones, some missing. The sample holds about 2.4 million clones, approximately 93% seen once. The sequencing input was naive CD4+ T cells from PBMCs. Indicated subset: CD45RA+ positively selected. The genes are TRBV5-1 and TRBJ2-5; D perhaps matches TRBD1 (6 bases). The sequence came from a man younger than 35 in good health. Some clones in this sample may be carry-over from other donors' samples. The CDR3 DNA sequence: TGCGCCAGCAGCTTGGGGGGGCGCTTAGGGTCCCAGTACTTC. It encodes CASSLGGRLGSQYF.